The 10 T cell receptor beta chains in this list originate from one sample, sequenced in a study of CD8+ T cells in alopecia areata (dated by TCRdb to the late 2010s). The time point label corresponds to: less than five weeks on oral tofacitinib. Sample treatment or condition, as interpreted from the label and publication: oral pan-JAK inhibitor, 5-10 mg twice daily. Receptors were amplified or captured by the immunoSEQ multiplex PCR assay. RNA was extracted from all samples and reverse transcribed into cDNA as template for TCR sequencing. Sourced from immuneACCESS, this table was stored by TCRdb with only in-frame sequences that have V and J called. A share of the clones is absent; for the studies checked, an unresolved V gene accounts for under half, and the remainder has no known explanation. The sample contains 95,000 to 100,000 clones, around 55% of them found a single time. 15% to 19% of the sample lies in the top ten.

The specimen was CD8+ T cells sorted from blood, collected at week 4, from a patient treated with tofacitinib. These receptor sequences come from a human donor with alopecia areata.

The J gene is TRBJ2-7, the V gene TRBV4-1, with 8 bases that match TRBD2. This CDR3 is built from 16 residues. Trimming cost V 5 bases and J 6 bases; bases outside gene matches: 15. Germline lookup yields CDR1 MGHRA and CDR2 YSYEKL. CDR3 residues: CASSGHAGTSHSEQYF. The CDR3 DNA is TGCGCCAGCAGCGGGCACGCCGGGACTAGTCATAGCGAGCAGTACTTC.

The chain joins TRBV28 to TRBJ2-7; 9 nucleotides line up with TRBD2. Germline V gene data show CDR1 as MDHEN and CDR2 as SYDVKM. The V gene end was trimmed by 3 bases and the J gene end by 0 bases; junction bases not matched to a gene: 6. The CDR3 runs 16 residues. The CDR3 DNA is TGTGCCAGCAGTTTTGCTAGCGGGGCCCTCTCCTACGAGCAGTACTTC. Translation gives CASSFASGALSYEQYF.

The chain is built from TRBV4-3 and TRBJ1-1; TRBD1 is a possible D gene (5 bases). V was trimmed by 1 base and J by 1 base, leaving 25 bases between them. Germline values: CDR1 LGHNA, CDR2 YSLEER. CDR3 size: 20 residues. The CDR3 DNA follows: TGCGCCAGCAGCCAAGCCACGGCGGACATAGTATACTGGCCGAACACTGAAGCTTTCTTT. Translating it yields CASSQATADIVYWPNTEAFF.

This clone was seen only a few times. The rearrangement joins TRBV29-1 to TRBJ2-3, with 8 nucleotides matching TRBD2. CDR3 length: 15 residues. The J segment lost 2 bases and the V segment lost 4 bases, leaving 8 bases of the junction unmatched. Per germline, CDR1 SQVTM and CDR2 ANQGSEA. DNA for the CDR3: TGCAGCGTTGGCCCCGTTAGCGGGACCACAGATACGCAGTATTTT. It codes for CSVGPVSGTTDTQYF.

V and J are TRBV27 and TRBJ2-1, with 9 bases lining up with TRBD2. After removal of 2 bases from V and 9 bases from J, the junction contained 5 bases not matched to a gene. From germline, CDR1 is MNHEY and CDR2 SMNVEV (reference sequence). This CDR3 has 14 amino acids. Written as DNA, the CDR3 is TGTGCCAGCAGTTTAGCGGGGGGGCGCGGTGAGCAGTTCTTC. Amino acids: CASSLAGGRGEQFF.

The chain is built from TRBV7-2 and TRBJ2-7, with a possible D match to TRBD1 (6 bases). The V gene's germline CDR1 is SGHTA and CDR2 FQGNSA. The CDR3 spans 12 residues. The germline V and J ends were trimmed by 6 bases and 6 bases, with 12 bases remaining between them. Here the CDR3 reads CASSNQGFEQYF. CDR3 DNA sequence: TGTGCCAGCAGTAATCAGGGGTTCGAGCAGTACTTC.

In DNA, the CDR3 is TGCGCCAGCAGCCAAGGCTTCGCCAGGAGCGTCCTTAGCACAGATACGCAGTATTTT. Translating gives CASSQGFARSVLSTDTQYF. The chain links TRBV4-3 to TRBJ2-3; D is ambiguous. The CDR3 has 19 residues. Trimming stripped 1 base from V and 0 bases from J, with 20 bases between. CDR1 is LGHNA, CDR2 YSLEER, per germline.

In this sample, this clone turned up a few times. This chain links TRBV28 with TRBJ2-5, with D perhaps TRBD1 or TRBD2 (5 bases each). V lost 3 bases and J 5 bases, leaving 10 bases between the germline ends. There are 13 residues in the CDR3. Germline V lookup: CDR1 MDHEN, CDR2 SYDVKM. The CDR3 DNA is TGTGCCAGCAGTTTTCGGGGCGGCGAGACCCAGTACTTC. Translated: CASSFRGGETQYF.

The genes are TRBV5-6 and TRBJ2-7; maybe TRBD1 (5 bases). Trimming shortened V by 2 bases and J by 2 bases, and 5 bases separated the two germline ends. The germline gives CDR1 SGHDT, CDR2 YYEEEE. The CDR3 covers 12 residues. The CDR3 bases are TGTGCCAGCAGCTTCAGGGCCTACGAGCAGTACTTC. Translating gives CASSFRAYEQYF.

This clone was seen only a few times. J is TRBJ2-3 and V is TRBV13; 7 bases agree with TRBD1. V lost 1 base and J lost 1; bases outside the gene matches: 2. This CDR3 contains 15 residues. Germline V gives CDR1 PRHDT, CDR2 FYEKMQ (reference sequence). The DNA of the CDR3 is TGTGCCAGCAGCTTAGAAGGACAGGGCACAGATACGCAGTATTTT. It is translated as CASSLEGQGTDTQYF.